The next 3 T cell receptor beta chains were all read from a single sample in a study of blood T cell repertoires in COVID-19. The method was immunoSEQ multiplex PCR; TCRdb's version includes in-frame clones alone and lacks a portion of them. The sample contains a few hundred thousand clones, about 91% of which appear only once. The sequenced sample was peripheral blood. The receptors originated from a woman aged 30 to 39 with COVID-19, enrolled during active disease.

The chain carries TRBV5-5 and TRBJ2-3; a possible D gene is TRBD1 (6 bases). V was clipped by 4 bases and J by 10 bases, with 25 bases between them. The CDR3 contains 16 residues. Per the germline V gene, CDR1 is SGHKS and CDR2 is YYEKEE (reference sequence). CDR3 residues: CASSPGLGGGYLPQYF. DNA of the CDR3: TGTGCCAGCAGCCCGGGCCTGGGTGGGGGCTATCTCCCGCAGTATTTT.

Concerning this clone itself: Other DNA sequences in this specimen translate into the identical CDR3. CDR3 residues: CASSISGSGANVLTF. CDR3 nucleotide sequence: TGTGCCAGTAGTATCTCAGGGTCTGGGGCCAACGTCCTGACTTTC. The chain employs TRBV19 and TRBJ2-6; maybe TRBD1 (5 bases). The V and J ends lost 3 bases and 1 base respectively, with 7 bases between them. The CDR3 runs to 15 residues. In germline, CDR1 is LNHDA, CDR2 SQIVND (reference sequence).

This chain connects TRBV7-8 to TRBJ2-1; 11 nucleotides line up with TRBD2. Germline CDR1 is SGHVS and CDR2 is FQNEAQ. Trimming at V came to 5 bases and at J to 4 bases, leaving 7 bases not matched to a gene. The length of the CDR3 is 16 residues. CDR3 sequence: CASSRLTSGIYNEQFF. The CDR3 DNA follows: TGTGCCAGCAGCCGATTGACTAGCGGGATTTACAATGAGCAGTTCTTC.